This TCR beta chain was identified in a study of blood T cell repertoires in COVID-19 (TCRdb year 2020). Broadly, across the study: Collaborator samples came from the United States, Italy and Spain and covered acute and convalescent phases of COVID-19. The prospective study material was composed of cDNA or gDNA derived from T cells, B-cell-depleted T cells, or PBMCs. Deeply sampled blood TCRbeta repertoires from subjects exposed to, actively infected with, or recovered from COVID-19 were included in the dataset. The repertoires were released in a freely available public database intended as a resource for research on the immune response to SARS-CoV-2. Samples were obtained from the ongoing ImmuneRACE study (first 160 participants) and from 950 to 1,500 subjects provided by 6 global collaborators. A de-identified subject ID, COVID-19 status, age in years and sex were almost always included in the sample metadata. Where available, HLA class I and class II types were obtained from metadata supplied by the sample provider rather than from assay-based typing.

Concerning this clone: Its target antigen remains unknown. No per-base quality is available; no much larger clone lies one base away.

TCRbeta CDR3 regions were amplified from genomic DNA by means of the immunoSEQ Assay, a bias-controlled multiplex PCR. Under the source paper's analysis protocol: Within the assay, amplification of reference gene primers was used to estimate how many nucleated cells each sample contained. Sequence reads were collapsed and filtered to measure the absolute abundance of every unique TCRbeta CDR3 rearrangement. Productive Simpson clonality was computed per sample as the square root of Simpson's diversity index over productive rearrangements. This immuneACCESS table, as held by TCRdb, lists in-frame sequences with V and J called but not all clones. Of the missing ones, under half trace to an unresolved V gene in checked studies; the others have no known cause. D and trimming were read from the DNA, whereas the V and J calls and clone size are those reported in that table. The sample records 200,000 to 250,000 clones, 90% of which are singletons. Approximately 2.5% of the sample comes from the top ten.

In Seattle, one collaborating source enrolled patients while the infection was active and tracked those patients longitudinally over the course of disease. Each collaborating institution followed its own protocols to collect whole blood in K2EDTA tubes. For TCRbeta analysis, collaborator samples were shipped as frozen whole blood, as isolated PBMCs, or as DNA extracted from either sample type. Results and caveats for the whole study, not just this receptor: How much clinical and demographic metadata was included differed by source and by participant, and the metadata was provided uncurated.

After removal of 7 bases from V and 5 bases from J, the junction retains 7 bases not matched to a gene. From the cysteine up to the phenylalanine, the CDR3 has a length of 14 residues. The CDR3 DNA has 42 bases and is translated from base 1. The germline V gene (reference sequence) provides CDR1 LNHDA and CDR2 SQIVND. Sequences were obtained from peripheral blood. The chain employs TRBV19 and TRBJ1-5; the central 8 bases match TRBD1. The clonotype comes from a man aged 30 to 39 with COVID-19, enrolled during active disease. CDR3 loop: CASTKDRGYQPQHF. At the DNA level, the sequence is TGTGCCAGTACCAAAGACAGGGGTTATCAGCCCCAGCATTTT.